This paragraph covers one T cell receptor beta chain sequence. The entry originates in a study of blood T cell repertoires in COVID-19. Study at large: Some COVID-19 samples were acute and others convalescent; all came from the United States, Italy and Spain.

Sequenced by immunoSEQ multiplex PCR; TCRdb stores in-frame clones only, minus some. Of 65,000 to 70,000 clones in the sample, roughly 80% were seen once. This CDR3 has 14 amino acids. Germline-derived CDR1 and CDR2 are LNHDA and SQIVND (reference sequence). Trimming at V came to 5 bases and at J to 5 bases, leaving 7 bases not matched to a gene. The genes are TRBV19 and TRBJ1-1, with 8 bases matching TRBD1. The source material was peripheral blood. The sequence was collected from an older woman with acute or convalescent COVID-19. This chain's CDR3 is CASSASRGRTEAFF. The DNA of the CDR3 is TGTGCCAGTAGTGCCTCCAGGGGGCGGACTGAAGCTTTCTTT. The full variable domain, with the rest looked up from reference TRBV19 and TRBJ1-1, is DGGITQSPKYLFRKEGQNVTLSCEQNLNHDAMYWYRQDPGQGLRLIYYSQIVNDFQKGDIAEGYSVSREKKESFPLTVTSAQKNPTAFYLCASSASRGRTEAFFGQGTRLTVV.